Following are 11 T cell receptor beta chains from one sample sequenced in a study of cytomegalovirus exposure and HLA in healthy donors. The PCR ran on 60 Vbeta and 13 Jbeta primers. Repertoires were generated with immunoSEQ multiplex PCR, while TCRdb's copy carries only in-frame clones and drops some. This sample has some 160,000 clones, with about two thirds found just once. The sequencing input was PBMCs. These receptors were collected from a man aged 40-49 years in good health and CMV-seronegative.

The chain recombines TRBV6-1 with TRBJ2-7; 13 bases fit TRBD2. Trimming took 5 bases from V and 6 from J; bases not matched to a gene: 7. The CDR3 is 15 amino acids. Germline V gene lookup returns CDR1 MNHNS and CDR2 SASEGT. The CDR3 loop is CASSLWTSGGREQYF. Written as DNA, the CDR3 is TGTGCCAGCAGTCTCTGGACTAGCGGGGGTCGCGAGCAGTACTTC.

For the CDR3, the DNA is TGTGCCACCAGCAGAGAAAAAGGGGGCGGTCAGCCCCAGCATTTT. Protein product: CATSREKGGGQPQHF. This sequence joins TRBV15 and TRBJ1-5; 7 bases fit TRBD1. Trimming removed 0 bases from V and 6 bases from J; junction bases left unmatched: 5. Germline V gene lookup returns CDR1 LNHNV and CDR2 YYDKDF (reference sequence). There are 15 residues in the CDR3.

The chain uses TRBV5-6 and TRBJ2-1, with D possibly TRBD1 on 5 matching bases. V dropped 2 bases and J dropped 0 bases, with 12 bases sitting between them. CDR3 size: 16 residues. CDR1 and CDR2 (germline): SGHDT, YYEEEE. The CDR3 spells CASSFQGLISYNEQFF. The DNA for the CDR3 is TGTGCCAGCAGCTTTCAGGGTTTAATCTCCTACAATGAGCAGTTCTTC.

This rearrangement joins TRBV7-6 to TRBJ2-5; D perhaps matches TRBD2 (5 bases). CDR3 length: 14 amino acids. V was shortened by 5 bases and J by 5 bases, with 15 bases between the two germline ends. The germline CDR1 and CDR2 sequences are SGHVS and FNYEAQ. In DNA form, the CDR3 reads TGTGCCAGCAGCGGACCACTAGGGCGGGAGACCCAGTACTTC. It yields the protein CASSGPLGRETQYF.

This sequence joins TRBV5-1 and TRBJ2-7, with 14 bases lining up with TRBD2. Germline values: CDR1 SGHRS, CDR2 YFSETQ. The junction had 7 bases not matched to a gene; V was cut back by 1 base and J by 7 bases. The CDR3 loop spans 16 amino acids. CDR3 residues: CASSLLTSGGAREQYF. The CDR3 DNA sequence: TGCGCCAGCAGCTTGTTGACTAGCGGGGGGGCGAGGGAGCAGTACTTC.

The V and J genes are TRBV28 and TRBJ2-5; a possible D gene is TRBD1 (6 bases). Trimming pared 8 bases from V and 5 bases from J, leaving 15 bases between. CDR1 and CDR2 from the germline V gene are MDHEN and SYDVKM. The CDR3 has 13 amino acids. The CDR3 coding sequence is TGTGCCAGCCATAGTGGGGGCGCGGAGACCCAGTACTTC. Encoded protein: CASHSGGAETQYF.

The gene calls are TRBV6-1 and TRBJ1-5; D uncertain. CDR1 is MNHNS, CDR2 SASEGT, per germline. This CDR3 comprises 14 residues. Trimming took 2 bases from V and 2 from J, leaving 7 bases between them. CDR3 coding DNA: TGTGCCAGCAGTGAACTGGCAGGCAATCAGCCCCAGCATTTT. It translates to CASSELAGNQPQHF.

This chain connects TRBV7-7 to TRBJ2-1, with 10 bases that match TRBD2. This CDR3 is 15 amino acids long. Germline-derived CDR1 and CDR2 are SSHAT and FNYEAQ (reference sequence). The V segment lost 6 bases and the J segment 4 bases; nucleotides outside the gene matches: 6. The CDR3 coding sequence is TGTGCCAGCAGTGCACTAGCGGGACCATACAATGAGCAGTTCTTC. Translating it yields CASSALAGPYNEQFF.

J is TRBJ2-1 and V is TRBV6-1; 9 bases fit TRBD2. Germline V gene data show CDR1 as MNHNS and CDR2 as SASEGT. The CDR3 spans 15 residues. The trim removed 7 bases at V and 1 base at J, leaving 5 bases unmatched. The CDR3 DNA follows: TGTGCCAGCACCATGCTAGCGGGGTCCTACAATGAGCAGTTCTTC. It codes for CASTMLAGSYNEQFF.

This clone has only a few counts. The chain joins TRBV11-2 to TRBJ1-2, with a tentative D call TRBD1 (6 bases). The CDR3 runs to 15 residues. Germline V gene lookup returns CDR1 SGHAT and CDR2 FQNNGV. V was cut by 1 base and J by 2 bases, with 11 bases left in between. The CDR3 DNA follows: TGTGCCAGCAGCTTAGTTCAGGGGCAAAACTATGGCTACACCTTC. It specifies CASSLVQGQNYGYTF. Using reference TRBV11-2 and TRBJ1-2 for the parts outside the CDR3, the full variable domain is EAGVAQSPRYKIIEKRQSVAFWCNPISGHATLYWYQQILGQGPKLLIQFQNNGVVDDSQLPKDRFSAERLKGVDSTLKIQPAKLEDSAVYLCASSLVQGQNYGYTFGSGTRLTVV.

The chain couples TRBV6-1 to TRBJ2-7; the D gene is possibly TRBD1 (7 bases). V dropped 2 bases and J dropped 4 bases, with 15 bases sitting between them. The CDR3 loop spans 15 amino acids. Germline CDR1 is MNHNS and CDR2 is SASEGT. As DNA, the CDR3 is TGTGCCAGCAGTGAATCTGCGGGACAGATATACGAGCAGTACTTC. Protein sequence: CASSESAGQIYEQYF.